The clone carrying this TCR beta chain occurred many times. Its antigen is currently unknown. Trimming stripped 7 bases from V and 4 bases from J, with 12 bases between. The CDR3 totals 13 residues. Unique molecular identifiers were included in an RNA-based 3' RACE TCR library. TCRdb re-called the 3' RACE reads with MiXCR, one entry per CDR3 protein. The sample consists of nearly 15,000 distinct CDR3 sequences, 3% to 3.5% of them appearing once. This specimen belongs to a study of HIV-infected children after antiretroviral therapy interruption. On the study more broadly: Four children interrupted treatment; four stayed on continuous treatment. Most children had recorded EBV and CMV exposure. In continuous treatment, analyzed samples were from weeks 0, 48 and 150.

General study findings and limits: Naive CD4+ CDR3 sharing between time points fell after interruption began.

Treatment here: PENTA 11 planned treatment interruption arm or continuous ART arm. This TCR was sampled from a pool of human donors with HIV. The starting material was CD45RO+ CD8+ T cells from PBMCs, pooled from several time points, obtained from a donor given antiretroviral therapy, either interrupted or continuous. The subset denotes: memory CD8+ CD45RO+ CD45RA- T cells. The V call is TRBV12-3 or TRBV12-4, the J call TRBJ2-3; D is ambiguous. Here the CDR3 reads CASIARTSDTQYF. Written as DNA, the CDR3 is TGTGCCAGCATTGCCAGAACTTCAGATACGCAGTATTTT.